The 20 T cell receptor beta chains below were found in one sample sequenced in a study of cytomegalovirus exposure and HLA in healthy donors. Primers: 60 Vbeta forward and 13 Jbeta reverse. Using immunoSEQ multiplex PCR, the repertoire was profiled, and TCRdb retains in-frame clones only, with some absent. The sample records approximately 150,000 clones, 81% being singletons. Material: PBMCs. These receptors were taken from a woman aged 45-59 years in good health and CMV-seronegative.

V gene TRBV6-6 combines with J gene TRBJ2-6; possibly TRBD2 for D (5 bases). V lost 4 bases and J lost 0, with 10 bases in between. The CDR3 has 16 residues. Germline CDR1 MNHNY, CDR2 SVGAGI (reference sequence). CDR3 amino acids: CASSSGGSSGANVLTF. The CDR3 DNA reads as TGTGCCAGCAGTTCAGGTGGGAGCTCTGGGGCCAACGTCCTGACTTTC.

This clone appeared once. The V gene is TRBV6-6, the J gene TRBJ2-7, with 9 bases fitting TRBD2. Germline CDR1 is MNHNY and CDR2 is SVGAGI (reference sequence). V was pared by 2 bases and J by 2 bases, with 4 bases of the junction left unmatched. The CDR3 consists of 15 residues. The CDR3 bases are TGTGCCAGCAGTTACGGGACTAGCAACACCTACGAGCAGTACTTC. Its translation is CASSYGTSNTYEQYF.

This clone appeared once. The chain employs TRBV7-3 and TRBJ2-3, with D perhaps matching TRBD1 (6 bases). The CDR3 consists of 16 residues. Trimming shortened V by 5 bases and J by 2 bases, and 17 bases separated the two germline ends. Germline CDR1 is SGHTA and CDR2 is FQGTGA. CDR3 residues: CASSNLVGAITDTQYF. The CDR3 nucleotides read TGTGCCAGCAGCAATCTTGTGGGGGCGATCACAGATACGCAGTATTTT.

This chain uses TRBV7-9 with TRBJ1-3, with unresolved D. CDR3 length: 18 residues. Germline V gene lookup returns CDR1 SEHNR and CDR2 FQNEAQ (reference sequence). Deletions cut 2 bases from V and 0 bases from J, with 17 bases between. The CDR3 region is CASSLIGYTTFSGNTIYF. The CDR3 region has the DNA TGTGCCAGCAGCTTAATTGGTTACACTACTTTCTCTGGAAACACCATATATTTT.

The rearrangement joins TRBV4-3 to TRBJ1-4; TRBD1 matches 11 bases. V lost 6 bases and J lost 8; bases outside the gene matches: 11. The CDR3 is 16 residues long. CDR1 LGHNA and CDR2 YSLEER come from the germline V gene. CDR3 bases: TGCGCCAGCAGTCTAGACACCGGGACAGGGGGAGAAAAACTGTTTTTT. This translates into CASSLDTGTGGEKLFF.

This clone has a handful of counts. The junction departs from germline at one end; a sequencing error may be responsible. The chain uses TRBV25-1 and TRBJ2-7; 8 bases map to TRBD1. The CDR3 has 17 amino acids. Per germline, CDR1 MGHDK and CDR2 SYGVNS. CDR3 sequence (DNA): TGTGCCAGCAGTAAATATGGACAGGGACACGAATCCTACGAGCAGTACTTC. Translation: CASSKYGQGHESYEQYF.

The chain has TRBV30 and TRBJ2-3; D possibly corresponds to TRBD1 (5 bases). The CDR3 totals 15 residues. V dropped 3 bases and J dropped 0 bases, with 13 bases sitting between them. Per germline, CDR1 GTSNPN and CDR2 SVGIG (reference sequence). The CDR3 nucleotides are TGTGCCTGGAGCCTAGGACACCCTAGCACAGATACGCAGTATTTT. Its protein product is CAWSLGHPSTDTQYF.

This clone was seen a single time. This chain connects TRBV7-2 to TRBJ1-2, with 10 bases identical to TRBD1. The germline V gene has CDR1 SGHTA and CDR2 FQGNSA. The CDR3 covers 15 residues. Germline trimming cut 4 bases from V and 6 bases from J; bases unmatched to any gene: 8. CDR3 DNA sequence: TGTGCCAGCAGCTCGACCGACAGGGGGCGCGATGGCTACACCTTC. Protein sequence: CASSSTDRGRDGYTF.

V and J are TRBV11-2 and TRBJ1-2; 8 bases map to TRBD1. The V segment lost 4 bases and the J segment 7 bases; nucleotides outside the gene matches: 8. CDR1 and CDR2 (germline): SGHAT, FQNNGV. This CDR3 has 14 amino acids. CDR3 in amino acids: CASSYGQGSPGYTF. In nucleotides, the CDR3 is TGTGCCAGCAGCTACGGACAGGGAAGTCCTGGCTACACCTTC.

With regard to this clone: The germline gene is not matched at one end of the junction; a read error may be the cause. V and J are TRBV4-3 and TRBJ2-3; D not certain. Germline assignment: CDR1 LGHNA and CDR2 YSLEER. The CDR3 contains 13 residues. Written as DNA, the CDR3 is TGCACCAGCAGCCAAGATACTGCAGATACGCAGTATTTT. As protein: CTSSQDTADTQYF.

V gene TRBV30 combines with J gene TRBJ1-2; 8 nucleotides align to TRBD1. CDR3 length equals 15 residues. V dropped 3 bases and J dropped 0; count of bases not matched to a gene: 6. CDR1 and CDR2 (germline): GTSNPN, SVGIG (reference sequence). The CDR3 loop is CAWRPGQGTNYGYTF. CDR3 coding DNA: TGTGCCTGGAGACCCGGACAGGGAACTAACTATGGCTACACCTTC.

This chain joins TRBV6-1 and TRBJ2-1; 7 nucleotides match TRBD2. The germline gives CDR1 MNHNS, CDR2 SASEGT. The CDR3 contains 13 residues. Germline trimming cut 9 bases from V and 1 base from J; bases unmatched to any gene: 3. For the CDR3, the DNA is TGTGCCAGTAGACTAGCTTCCTACAATGAGCAGTTCTTC. It translates to CASRLASYNEQFF.

This clone was counted only a few times. The chain uses TRBV29-1 and TRBJ2-2, with D possibly being TRBD2 (6 bases). The CDR3 is made up of 13 amino acids. V was shortened by 3 bases and J by 1 base, with 6 bases between the two germline ends. Germline V gene data show CDR1 as SQVTM and CDR2 as ANQGSEA. The CDR3 coding sequence is TGCAGCGTTGACGGGGGGAACACCGGGGAGCTGTTTTTT. Translation: CSVDGGNTGELFF.

The V call is TRBV9, the J call TRBJ2-5; D possibly corresponds to TRBD2 (6 bases). The J call may not be correct, given that the DNA end is closer to TRBJ2-7. Germline assignment: CDR1 SGDLS and CDR2 YYNGEE. The length of the CDR3 is 15 residues. This CDR3 reads CASSALGSGVYEQYF. CDR3 bases: TGTGCCAGCAGCGCCCTCGGGAGTGGGGTTTACGAGCAGTACTTC.

The chain is built from TRBV15 and TRBJ2-2; TRBD2 is a possible D gene (5 bases). The CDR3 spans 15 residues. The V and J ends lost 0 bases and 6 bases respectively, with 11 bases between them. The germline gives CDR1 LNHNV, CDR2 YYDKDF (reference sequence). The CDR3: CATSREGSGSGELFF. The CDR3 nucleotides are TGTGCCACCAGCAGAGAAGGTTCGGGGTCCGGGGAGCTGTTTTTT. The full variable domain, with the rest looked up from reference TRBV15 and TRBJ2-2, is DAMVIQNPRYQVTQFGKPVTLSCSQTLNHNVMYWYQQKSSQAPKLLFHYYDKDFNNEADTPDNFQSRRPNTSFCFLDIRSPGLGDTAMYLCATSREGSGSGELFFGEGSRLTVL.

The chain couples TRBV2 to TRBJ2-5; D remains unclear. V dropped 4 bases and J dropped 0 bases, with 6 bases sitting between them. The CDR3 spans 13 residues. Germline lookup yields CDR1 SNHLY and CDR2 FYNNEI. Written as DNA, the CDR3 is TGTGCCAGCAGTGTCGGGTACCAAGAGACCCAGTACTTC. Translating it yields CASSVGYQETQYF.

This clone was seen a few times. The chain recombines TRBV6-6 with TRBJ1-1, with D possibly matching TRBD1 (5 bases). The CDR3 is 13 amino acids. The V gene lost 10 bases and the J gene lost 3 bases, with 15 bases spanning the gap. CDR1 and CDR2 (germline): MNHNY, SVGAGI (reference sequence). CDR3 sequence: CATKRQIDTEAFF. The CDR3 DNA follows: TGTGCCACCAAGAGACAGATTGACACTGAAGCTTTCTTT.

This clone was recorded once. This chain connects TRBV2 to TRBJ1-1; possibly TRBD1 for D (5 bases). The CDR3 contains 15 residues. CDR1 is SNHLY and CDR2 is FYNNEI in the germline V gene. Trimming removed 2 bases from V and 3 bases from J, with 13 bases in between. The CDR3 region is CASSERRGSYTEAFF. The CDR3 DNA follows: TGTGCCAGCAGTGAAAGAAGGGGTTCTTACACTGAAGCTTTCTTT.

This chain connects TRBV5-4 to TRBJ1-1; 8 bases map to TRBD1. The germline gives CDR1 SGHNT, CDR2 YYREEE (reference sequence). Germline trimming cut 4 bases from V and 0 bases from J; bases unmatched to any gene: 5. CDR3 length: 15 amino acids. The CDR3 nucleotides read TGTGCCAGCAGCGGCGGGGACAGGATGAACACTGAAGCTTTCTTT. As protein: CASSGGDRMNTEAFF.

This clone was seen once. The gene calls are TRBV11-2 and TRBJ1-1; the D is unclear. CDR1 and CDR2 (germline): SGHAT, FQNNGV. The CDR3 is 13 amino acids. V was cut by 4 bases and J by 1 base, with 7 bases left in between. The CDR3: CASSSAGNTEAFF. CDR3 nucleotides: TGTGCCAGCAGCTCCGCAGGGAACACTGAAGCTTTCTTT.